This entry lists 12 T cell receptor beta chains sequenced from one sample in a study of blood T cell repertoires in COVID-19. TCRdb's table, derived via immunoSEQ multiplex PCR, lists solely in-frame clones and lacks some. The table records about 400,000 clones, 88% of them present only once. The sample comprised PBMCs or T cells enriched from blood (not recorded which). The receptors were gathered from a middle-aged woman with acute COVID-19.

J is TRBJ2-1 and V is TRBV18, with D possibly being TRBD1 (6 bases). CDR1 is KGHSH, CDR2 LQKENI, per germline. The germline V and J ends were trimmed by 0 bases and 5 bases, with 14 bases remaining between them. This CDR3 is built from 16 residues. CDR3 residues: CASSPPDSLVHNEQFF. The CDR3 DNA reads TGTGCCAGCTCACCACCGGACAGTTTGGTGCACAATGAGCAGTTCTTC. The full variable domain, its missing parts supplied by reference TRBV18 and TRBJ2-1, is NAGVMQNPRHLVRRRGQEARLRCSPMKGHSHVYWYRQLPEEGLKFMVYLQKENIIDESGMPKERFSAEFPKEGPSILRIQQVVRGDSAAYFCASSPPDSLVHNEQFFGPGTRLTVL.

V gene TRBV5-6 combines with J gene TRBJ2-1, with 8 nucleotides matching TRBD1. This CDR3 comprises 16 residues. Germline CDR1 reads SGHDT; CDR2 reads YYEEEE. Trimming at V came to 2 bases and at J to 7 bases, leaving 11 bases not matched to a gene. CDR3 in DNA: TGTGCCAGCAGCTTACTAGGGCAGGGGGCAGTAAATGAGCAGTTCTTC. This translates into CASSLLGQGAVNEQFF.

This clone was counted a single time. The rearrangement joins TRBV29-1 to TRBJ2-5; D is undetermined. The CDR3 consists of 11 residues. V was trimmed by 6 bases and J by 0 bases, leaving 5 bases between them. Germline V lookup: CDR1 SQVTM, CDR2 ANQGSEA. The DNA of the CDR3 is TGCAGCGTAGACAACCAAGAGACCCAGTACTTC. Translating gives CSVDNQETQYF.

This clone is a singleton in its sample. V usage is TRBV6-5 and J usage is TRBJ1-2; 7 nucleotides align to TRBD1. The germline V gene has CDR1 MNHEY and CDR2 SVGAGI. V dropped 2 bases and J dropped 4; count of bases not matched to a gene: 4. There are 14 residues in the CDR3. The CDR3 region has the DNA TGTGCCAGCAGTTACACACAGGGGAGCTATGGCTACACCTTC. It yields the protein CASSYTQGSYGYTF.

The CDR3 is CASSKKWSRRGKQFF. CDR3 bases: TGTGCCAGCAGCAAAAAGTGGTCTCGGCGAGGGAAGCAGTTCTTC. The V gene is TRBV21-1, the J gene TRBJ2-1; the table names TRBD2, a call not compared with the DNA. TRBV21-1 is assigned pseudogene status. The length of the CDR3 is 15 residues.

This sequence joins TRBV4-1 and TRBJ1-2; TRBD1 matches 8 bases. Germline trimming cut 3 bases from V and 3 bases from J; bases unmatched to any gene: 6. Germline V gene data show CDR1 as MGHRA and CDR2 as YSYEKL. This CDR3 is built from 15 residues. Here the CDR3 reads CASSQAPTGDYGYTF. CDR3 DNA sequence: TGCGCCAGCAGCCAGGCCCCGACAGGGGACTATGGCTACACCTTC.

The rearrangement uses TRBV19 and TRBJ1-3; the D gene is possibly TRBD1 (6 bases). V was trimmed by 4 bases and J by 5 bases, leaving 6 bases between them. The length of the CDR3 is 12 residues. In germline, CDR1 is LNHDA, CDR2 SQIVND (reference sequence). CDR3 nucleotides: TGTGCCAGTAGTAGGGACAGAAACACCATATATTTT. Amino acid sequence: CASSRDRNTIYF.

V usage is TRBV18 and J usage is TRBJ1-2, with a weak D call TRBD1 (5 bases). Per the germline V gene, CDR1 is KGHSH and CDR2 is LQKENI. The V end lost 0 bases, the J end lost 4 bases, and 12 bases lay between the germline ends. The CDR3 consists of 15 residues. The CDR3 DNA reads as TGTGCCAGCTCACCACCAATCGACGACAGCTATGGCTACACCTTC. This gives the protein CASSPPIDDSYGYTF.

V usage is TRBV11-3 and J usage is TRBJ2-5, with D maybe TRBD1 (5 bases). The CDR3 contains 12 residues. V was cut by 2 bases and J by 4 bases, with 5 bases left in between. CDR1 SGHNT and CDR2 YENEEA come from the germline V gene. The CDR3 DNA reads as TGTGCCAGCAGCTTAAGGGGAGAGACCCAGTACTTC. This sequence encodes CASSLRGETQYF.

V is TRBV5-4 and J is TRBJ2-7; maybe TRBD2 (6 bases). The CDR3 spans 15 residues. Trimming removed 5 bases at V and 5 bases at J, with 20 bases between. The germline V gene encodes CDR1 SGHNT and CDR2 YYREEE (reference sequence). The CDR3 loop reads CASRPGLAGNDEQYF. For the CDR3, the DNA is TGTGCCAGCAGGCCGGGACTCGCTGGTAACGACGAGCAGTACTTC. Together with reference TRBV5-4 and TRBJ2-7, the CDR3 gives the full variable domain: ETGVTQSPTHLIKTRGQQVTLRCSSQSGHNTVSWYQQALGQGPQFIFQYYREEENGRGNFPPRFSGLQFPNYSSELNVNALELDDSALYLCASRPGLAGNDEQYFGPGTRLTVT.

The rearrangement links TRBV9 to TRBJ1-3; D perhaps matches TRBD1 (6 bases). The CDR3 extends over 17 amino acids. Germline V gene lookup returns CDR1 SGDLS and CDR2 YYNGEE. Trimming took 3 bases from V and 2 from J, leaving 18 bases between them. The CDR3 region has the DNA TGTGCCAGCAGCGCGACCGCAGGACAGCGCGCTGGAAACACCATATATTTT. As protein: CASSATAGQRAGNTIYF.

V gene TRBV9 combines with J gene TRBJ1-2; 8 bases match TRBD1. The germline CDR1 and CDR2 sequences are SGDLS and YYNGEE. The CDR3 spans 15 residues. J gave up 4 bases and V 0 bases, and 5 bases lay outside the gene matches. CDR3 loop: CASSVDPGGGYGYTF. DNA of the CDR3: TGTGCCAGCAGCGTAGATCCAGGGGGCGGCTATGGCTACACCTTC. The entire variable domain, with the rest obtained from reference TRBV9 and TRBJ1-2, is as follows: DSGVTQTPKHLITATGQRVTLRCSPRSGDLSVYWYQQSLDQGLQFLIQYYNGEERAKGNILERFSAQQFPDLHSELNLSSLELGDSALYFCASSVDPGGGYGYTFGSGTRLTVV.